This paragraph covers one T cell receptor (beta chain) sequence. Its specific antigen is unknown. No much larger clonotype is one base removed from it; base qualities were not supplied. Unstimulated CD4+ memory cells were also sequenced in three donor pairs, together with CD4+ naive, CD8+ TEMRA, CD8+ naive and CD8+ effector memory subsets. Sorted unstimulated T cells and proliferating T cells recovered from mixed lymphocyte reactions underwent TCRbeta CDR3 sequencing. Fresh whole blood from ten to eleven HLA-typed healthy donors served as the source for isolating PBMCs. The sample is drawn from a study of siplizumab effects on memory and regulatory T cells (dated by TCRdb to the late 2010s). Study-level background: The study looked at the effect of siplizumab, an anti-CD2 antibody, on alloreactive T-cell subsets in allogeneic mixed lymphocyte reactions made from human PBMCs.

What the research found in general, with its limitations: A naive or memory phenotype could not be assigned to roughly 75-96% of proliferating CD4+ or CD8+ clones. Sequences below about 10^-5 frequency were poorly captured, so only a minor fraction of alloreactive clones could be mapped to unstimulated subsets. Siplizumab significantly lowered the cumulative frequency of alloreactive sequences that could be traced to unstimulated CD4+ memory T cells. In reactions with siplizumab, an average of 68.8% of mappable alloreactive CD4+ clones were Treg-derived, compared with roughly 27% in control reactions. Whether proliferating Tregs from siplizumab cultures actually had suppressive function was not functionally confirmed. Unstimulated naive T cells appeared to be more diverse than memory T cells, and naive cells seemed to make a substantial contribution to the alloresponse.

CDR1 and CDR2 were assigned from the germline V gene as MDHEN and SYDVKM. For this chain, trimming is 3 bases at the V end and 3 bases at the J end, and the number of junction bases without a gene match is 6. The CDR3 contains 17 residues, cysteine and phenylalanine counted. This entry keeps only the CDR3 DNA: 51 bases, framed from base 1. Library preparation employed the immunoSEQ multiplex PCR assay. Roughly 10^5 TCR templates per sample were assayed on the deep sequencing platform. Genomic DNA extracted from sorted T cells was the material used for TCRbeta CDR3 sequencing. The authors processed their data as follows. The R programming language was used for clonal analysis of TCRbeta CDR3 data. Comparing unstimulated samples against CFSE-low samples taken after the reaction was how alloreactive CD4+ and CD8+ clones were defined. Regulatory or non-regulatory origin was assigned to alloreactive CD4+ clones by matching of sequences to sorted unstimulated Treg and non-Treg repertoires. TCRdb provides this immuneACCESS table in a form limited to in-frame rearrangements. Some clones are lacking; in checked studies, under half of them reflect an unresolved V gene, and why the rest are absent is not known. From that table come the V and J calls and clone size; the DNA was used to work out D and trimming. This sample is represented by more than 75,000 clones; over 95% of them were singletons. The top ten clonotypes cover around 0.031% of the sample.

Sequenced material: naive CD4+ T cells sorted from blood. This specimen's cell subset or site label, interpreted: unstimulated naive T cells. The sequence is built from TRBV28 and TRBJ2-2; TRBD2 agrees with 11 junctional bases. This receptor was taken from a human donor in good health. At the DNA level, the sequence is TGTGCCAGCAGTTTGGTAGCGGGGGGGCGGCACACCGGGGAGCTGTTTTTT. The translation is CASSLVAGGRHTGELFF. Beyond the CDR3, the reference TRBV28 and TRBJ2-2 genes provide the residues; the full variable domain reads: DVKVTQSSRYLVKRTGEKVFLECVQDMDHENMFWYRQDPGLGLRLIYFSYDVKMKEKGDIPEGYSVSREKKERFSLILESASTNQTSMYLCASSLVAGGRHTGELFFGEGSRLTVL.